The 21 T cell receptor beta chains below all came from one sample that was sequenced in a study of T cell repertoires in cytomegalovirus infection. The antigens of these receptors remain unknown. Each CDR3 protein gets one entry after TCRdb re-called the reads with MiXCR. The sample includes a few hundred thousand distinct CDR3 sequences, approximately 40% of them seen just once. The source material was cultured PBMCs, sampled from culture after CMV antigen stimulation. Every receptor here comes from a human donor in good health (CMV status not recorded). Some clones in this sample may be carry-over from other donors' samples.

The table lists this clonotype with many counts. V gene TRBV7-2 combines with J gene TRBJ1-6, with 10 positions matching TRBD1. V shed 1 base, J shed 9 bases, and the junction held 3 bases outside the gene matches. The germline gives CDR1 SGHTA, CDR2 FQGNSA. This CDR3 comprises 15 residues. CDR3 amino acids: CASSLVDRGSSPLHF. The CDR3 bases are TGTGCCAGCAGCTTAGTGGACAGGGGGAGTTCACCCCTCCACTTT. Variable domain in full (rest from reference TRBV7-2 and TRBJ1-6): GAGVSQSPSNKVTEKGKDVELRCDPISGHTALYWYRQSLGQGLEFLIYFQGNSAPDKSGLPSDRFSAERTGGSVSTLTIQRTQQEDSAVYLCASSLVDRGSSPLHFGNGTRLTVT.

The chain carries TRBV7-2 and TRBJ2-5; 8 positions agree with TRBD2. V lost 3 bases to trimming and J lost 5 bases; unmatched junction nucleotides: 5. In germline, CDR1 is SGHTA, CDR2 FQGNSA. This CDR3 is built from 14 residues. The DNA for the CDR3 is TGTGCCAGCAGCTTCCAAGCGGGAGACGAGACCCAGTACTTC. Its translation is CASSFQAGDETQYF.

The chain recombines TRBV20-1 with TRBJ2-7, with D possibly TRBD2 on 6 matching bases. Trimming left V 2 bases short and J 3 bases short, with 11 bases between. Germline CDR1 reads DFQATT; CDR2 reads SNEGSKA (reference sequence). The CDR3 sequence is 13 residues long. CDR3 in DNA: TGCAGTGCTAGATGGGGACTTCACTACGAGCAGTACTTC. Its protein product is CSARWGLHYEQYF.

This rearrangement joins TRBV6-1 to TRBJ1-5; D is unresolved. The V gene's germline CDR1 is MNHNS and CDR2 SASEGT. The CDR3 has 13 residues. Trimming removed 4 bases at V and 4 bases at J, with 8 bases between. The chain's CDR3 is CASSAKINQPQHF. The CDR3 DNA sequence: TGTGCCAGCAGTGCCAAAATTAATCAGCCCCAGCATTTT.

CDR3 DNA sequence: TGCAGCGTTGAAGGCAGGGTCGATGAGCAGTTCTTC. Its translation: CSVEGRVDEQFF. This sequence joins TRBV29-1 and TRBJ2-1, with D maybe TRBD1 (5 bases). The CDR3 length is 12 residues. Germline V gives CDR1 SQVTM, CDR2 ANQGSEA. V was pared by 1 base and J by 8 bases, with 9 bases between.

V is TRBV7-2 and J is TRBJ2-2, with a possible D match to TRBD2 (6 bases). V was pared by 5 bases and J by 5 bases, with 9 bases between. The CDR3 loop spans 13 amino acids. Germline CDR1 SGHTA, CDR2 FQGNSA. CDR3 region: CASSRLETGELFF. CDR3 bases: TGTGCCAGCAGCCGACTAGAAACCGGGGAGCTGTTTTTT.

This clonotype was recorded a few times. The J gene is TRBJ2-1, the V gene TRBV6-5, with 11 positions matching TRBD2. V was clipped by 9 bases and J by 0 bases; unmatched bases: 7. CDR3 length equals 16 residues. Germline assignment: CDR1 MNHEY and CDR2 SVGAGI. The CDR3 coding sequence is TGTGCCAGTAGACTAGCGGGGTTTAGCTCCTACAATGAGCAGTTCTTC. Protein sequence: CASRLAGFSSYNEQFF.

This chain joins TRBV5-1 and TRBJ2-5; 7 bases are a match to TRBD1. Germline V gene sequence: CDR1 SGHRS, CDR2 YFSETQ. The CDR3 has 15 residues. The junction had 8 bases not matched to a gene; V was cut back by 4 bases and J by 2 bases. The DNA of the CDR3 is TGCGCCAGCAGCCTGCCCGGGACAGAGCAAGAGACCCAGTACTTC. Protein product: CASSLPGTEQETQYF. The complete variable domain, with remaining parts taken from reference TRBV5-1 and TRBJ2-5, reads KAGVTQTPRYLIKTRGQQVTLSCSPISGHRSVSWYQQTPGQGLQFLFEYFSETQRNKGNFPGRFSGRQFSNSRSEMNVSTLELGDSALYLCASSLPGTEQETQYFGPGTRLLVL.

In DNA form, the CDR3 reads TGCGCCAGCAGCCCACAGGGGGCGGGAGAAAAACTGTTTTTT. It translates to CASSPQGAGEKLFF. The rearrangement uses TRBV5-1 and TRBJ1-4; TRBD1 matches 9 bases. Germline CDR1 is SGHRS and CDR2 is YFSETQ. This CDR3 contains 14 residues. V lost 4 bases to trimming and J lost 8 bases; unmatched junction nucleotides: 6.

CDR3: CASSGWGQRNYEQYF. Here the CDR3 DNA reads TGTGCCAGCAGCGGCTGGGGGCAGAGGAACTACGAGCAGTACTTC. This chain links TRBV7-8 with TRBJ2-7, with D perhaps matching TRBD1 (6 bases). This CDR3 has 15 amino acids. Trimming took 5 bases from V and 3 from J, leaving 17 bases between them. Germline lookup yields CDR1 SGHVS and CDR2 FQNEAQ.

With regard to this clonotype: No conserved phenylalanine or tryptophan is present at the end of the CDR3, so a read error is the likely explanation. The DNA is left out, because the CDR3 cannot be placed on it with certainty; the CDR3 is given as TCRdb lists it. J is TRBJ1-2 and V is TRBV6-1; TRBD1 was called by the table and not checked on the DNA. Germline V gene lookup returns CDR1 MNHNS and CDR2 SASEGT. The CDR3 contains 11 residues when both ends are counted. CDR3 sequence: CASSGREKDDL.

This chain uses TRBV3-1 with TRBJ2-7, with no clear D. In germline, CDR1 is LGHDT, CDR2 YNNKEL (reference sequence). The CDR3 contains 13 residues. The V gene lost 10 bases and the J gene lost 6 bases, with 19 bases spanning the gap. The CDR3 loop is CATVNDNSGEQYF. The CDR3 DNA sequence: TGTGCCACCGTGAACGACAATTCAGGCGAGCAGTACTTC.

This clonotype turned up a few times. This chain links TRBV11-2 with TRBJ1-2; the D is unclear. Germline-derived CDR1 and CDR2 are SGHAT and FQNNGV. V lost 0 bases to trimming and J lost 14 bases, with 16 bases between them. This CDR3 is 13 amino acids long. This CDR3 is CASSLDSPGRVTF. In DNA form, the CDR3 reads TGTGCCAGCAGCTTAGATTCCCCAGGCCGGGTGACCTTC.

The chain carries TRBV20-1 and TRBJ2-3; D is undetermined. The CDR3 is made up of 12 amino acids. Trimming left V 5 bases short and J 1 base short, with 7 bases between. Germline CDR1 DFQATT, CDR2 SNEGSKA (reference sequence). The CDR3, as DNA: TGCAGTGCTCAAGGGCGCACAGATACGCAGTATTTT. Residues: CSAQGRTDTQYF.

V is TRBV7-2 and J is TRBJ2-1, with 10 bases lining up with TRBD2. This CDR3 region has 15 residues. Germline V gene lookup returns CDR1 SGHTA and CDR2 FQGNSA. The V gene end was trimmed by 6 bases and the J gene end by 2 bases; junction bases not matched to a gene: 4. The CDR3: CASSIAGGAYNEQFF. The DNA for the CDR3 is TGTGCCAGCAGTATAGCGGGAGGCGCCTACAATGAGCAGTTCTTC. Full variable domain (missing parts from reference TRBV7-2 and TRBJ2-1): GAGVSQSPSNKVTEKGKDVELRCDPISGHTALYWYRQSLGQGLEFLIYFQGNSAPDKSGLPSDRFSAERTGGSVSTLTIQRTQQEDSAVYLCASSIAGGAYNEQFFGPGTRLTVL.

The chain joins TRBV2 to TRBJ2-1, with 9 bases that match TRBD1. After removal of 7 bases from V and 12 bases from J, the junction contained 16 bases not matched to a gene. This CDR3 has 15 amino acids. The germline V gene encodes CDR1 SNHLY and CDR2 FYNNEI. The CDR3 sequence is CASNVQGAREYGQFF. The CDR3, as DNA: TGTGCCAGCAACGTACAGGGGGCGAGAGAGTATGGGCAGTTCTTC.

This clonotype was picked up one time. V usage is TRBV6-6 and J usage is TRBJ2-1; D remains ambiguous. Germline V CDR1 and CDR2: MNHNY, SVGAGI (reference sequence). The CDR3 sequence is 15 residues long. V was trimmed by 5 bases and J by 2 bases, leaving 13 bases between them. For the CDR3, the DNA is TGTGCCAGCAGTGTTGGGTTTGGCCCCTACAATGAGCAGTTCTTC. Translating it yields CASSVGFGPYNEQFF.

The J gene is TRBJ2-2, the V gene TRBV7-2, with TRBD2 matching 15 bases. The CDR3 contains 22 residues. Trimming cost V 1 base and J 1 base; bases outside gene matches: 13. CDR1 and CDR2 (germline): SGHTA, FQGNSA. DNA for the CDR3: TGTGCCAGCAGCTTAGACCCCAGGACTAGCGGGAGGGTCCGGAAGAACACCGGGGAGCTGTTTTTT. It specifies CASSLDPRTSGRVRKNTGELFF.

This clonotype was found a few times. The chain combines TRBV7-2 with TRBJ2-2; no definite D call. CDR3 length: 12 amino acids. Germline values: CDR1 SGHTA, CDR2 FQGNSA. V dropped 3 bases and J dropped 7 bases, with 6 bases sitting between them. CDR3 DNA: TGTGCCAGCAGCTTCTTTATCGGGGAGCTGTTTTTT. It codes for CASSFFIGELFF.

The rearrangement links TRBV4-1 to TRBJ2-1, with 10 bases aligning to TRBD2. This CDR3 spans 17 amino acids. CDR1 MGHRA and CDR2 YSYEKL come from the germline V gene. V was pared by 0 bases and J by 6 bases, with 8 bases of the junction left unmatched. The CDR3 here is CASSQERTSGLGNEQFF. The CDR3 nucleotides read TGCGCCAGCAGCCAAGAGAGGACTAGCGGTTTGGGCAATGAGCAGTTCTTC.

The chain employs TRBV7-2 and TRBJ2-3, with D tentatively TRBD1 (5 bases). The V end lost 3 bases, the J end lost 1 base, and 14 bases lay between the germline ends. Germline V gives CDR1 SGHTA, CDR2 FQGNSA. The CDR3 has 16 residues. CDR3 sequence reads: CASSFDWGEGTDTQYF. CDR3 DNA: TGTGCCAGCAGCTTTGATTGGGGCGAAGGCACAGATACGCAGTATTTT.